Detailed here is one TCR beta chain. The entry originates in a study of blood T cell repertoires in COVID-19. TCRdb's table, derived via immunoSEQ multiplex PCR, lists solely in-frame clones and lacks some. The sample gives fewer than 350,000 clones, about four fifths of which show up once; about 2.9% is in the top ten. Germline CDR1 MNHEY, CDR2 SVGAGI. Trimming took off 5 bases at V and 3 bases at J, with 9 bases between the two ends. The CDR3 loop spans 13 amino acids. The rearrangement links TRBV6-5 to TRBJ2-3; D is undetermined. Sample: peripheral blood. The origin of this receptor is a woman aged 60-75 years with active or convalescent COVID-19. CDR3 sequence: CASSRPGTDTQYF. CDR3 DNA sequence: TGTGCCAGCAGTAGACCCGGGACAGATACGCAGTATTTT.